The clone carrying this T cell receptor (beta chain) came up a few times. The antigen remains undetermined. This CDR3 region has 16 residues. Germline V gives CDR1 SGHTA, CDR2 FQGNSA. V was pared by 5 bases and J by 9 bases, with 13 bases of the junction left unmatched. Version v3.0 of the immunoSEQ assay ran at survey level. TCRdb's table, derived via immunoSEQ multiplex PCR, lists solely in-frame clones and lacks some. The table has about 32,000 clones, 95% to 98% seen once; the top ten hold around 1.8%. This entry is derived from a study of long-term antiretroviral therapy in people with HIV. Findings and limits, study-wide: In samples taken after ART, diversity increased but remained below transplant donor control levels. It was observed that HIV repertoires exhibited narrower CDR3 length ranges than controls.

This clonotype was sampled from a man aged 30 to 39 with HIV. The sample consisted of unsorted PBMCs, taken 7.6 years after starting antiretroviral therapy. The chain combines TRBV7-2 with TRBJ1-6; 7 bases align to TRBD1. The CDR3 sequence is CASSPSANRGGSPLHF. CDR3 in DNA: TGTGCCAGCAGCCCAAGCGCAAACAGGGGCGGTTCACCCCTCCACTTT.